One and the same sample provided the 27 T cell receptor beta chains below, sequenced in a study of T-cell memory formation after mild COVID-19. Via MiXCR, TCRdb re-called the 5' RACE reads, giving one row per CDR3 protein. Here the sample spans under 400,000 distinct CDR3 sequences, 28% being singletons. Input material: PBMCs or a T cell subset sorted from them (not recorded which). The source of these receptors is an adult woman who had mild COVID-19 (a few samples of this study predate the infection). Cell type and time point are not known.

There are a few counts of this clonotype. V and J are TRBV5-1 and TRBJ2-3, with 8 bases aligning to TRBD2. The CDR3 contains 17 residues. With V trimmed by 4 bases and J by 7 bases, 17 bases remained unmatched. The germline gives CDR1 SGHRS, CDR2 YFSETQ. The CDR3 region is CASSIGSSGSQVNTQYF. The CDR3 DNA reads TGCGCCAGCAGCATAGGGTCTAGCGGGTCCCAGGTGAATACGCAGTATTTT. The full variable domain, its missing parts supplied by reference TRBV5-1 and TRBJ2-3, is KAGVTQTPRYLIKTRGQQVTLSCSPISGHRSVSWYQQTPGQGLQFLFEYFSETQRNKGNFPGRFSGRQFSNSRSEMNVSTLELGDSALYLCASSIGSSGSQVNTQYFGPGTRLTVL.

The chain employs TRBV18 and TRBJ2-7; perhaps TRBD2 as D (6 bases). The CDR3 length is 14 residues. CDR1 and CDR2 (germline): KGHSH, LQKENI. V was cut by 4 bases and J by 2 bases, with 12 bases left in between. The CDR3 nucleotides read TGTGCCAGCTCACTCCGGGACTCCGCCTACGAGCAGTACTTC. Its protein is CASSLRDSAYEQYF.

This clonotype has a handful of counts. This chain connects TRBV7-8 to TRBJ2-3; perhaps TRBD2 as D (5 bases). Germline V gives CDR1 SGHVS, CDR2 FQNEAQ. Trimming removed 8 bases from V and 0 bases from J, with 9 bases in between. This CDR3 contains 13 residues. The CDR3 DNA sequence: TGTGCCAGCGTGCGGACTAGCACAGATACGCAGTATTTT. Protein product: CASVRTSTDTQYF.

This clonotype occurred a few times. The chain is built from TRBV6-5 and TRBJ2-6; D is ambiguous. Trimming shortened V by 0 bases and J by 0 bases, and 9 bases separated the two germline ends. The V gene's germline CDR1 is MNHEY and CDR2 SVGAGI. The CDR3 is 17 residues long. The DNA for the CDR3 is TGTGCCAGCAGTTACTCCGGCATCCCCTCTGGGGCCAACGTCCTGACTTTC. This sequence encodes CASSYSGIPSGANVLTF.

This clonotype was picked up a small number of times. The chain uses TRBV4-3 and TRBJ2-5; D may be TRBD2 (6 bases). The germline V gene encodes CDR1 LGHNA and CDR2 YSLEER. Trimming shortened V by 1 base and J by 5 bases, and 8 bases separated the two germline ends. This CDR3 contains 13 residues. CDR3 region: CASSQGRGETQYF. The CDR3, as DNA: TGCGCCAGCAGCCAAGGCCGGGGGGAGACCCAGTACTTC.

The chain combines TRBV6-2 or TRBV6-3 with TRBJ1-1; possible D gene TRBD1, 5 bases. The V end was cut by 6 bases, the J end by 5 bases, with 13 bases between. The length of the CDR3 is 13 residues. Germline CDR1 MNHEY, CDR2 SVGEGT. The CDR3 sequence: CASRPGRGTEAFF. DNA for the CDR3: TGTGCCAGCAGACCGGGTAGGGGAACTGAAGCTTTCTTT.

This clonotype has only a few counts. The V call is TRBV24-1, the J call TRBJ2-1; a possible D gene is TRBD2 (5 bases). V dropped 5 bases and J dropped 8 bases, with 6 bases sitting between them. CDR1 and CDR2 (germline): KGHDR, SFDVKD. CDR3 size: 11 residues. This chain's CDR3 is CATSGEYEQFF. CDR3 nucleotide sequence: TGTGCCACCAGTGGGGAGTATGAGCAGTTCTTC.

The CDR3 DNA sequence: TGCGCCAGCAACGGATTGAACACTGAAGCTTTCTTT. It yields the protein CASNGLNTEAFF. The J gene is TRBJ1-1, the V gene TRBV5-1, with D unclear. Trimming took off 6 bases at V and 0 bases at J, with 6 bases between the two ends. Per the germline V gene, CDR1 is SGHRS and CDR2 is YFSETQ. CDR3 size: 12 residues.

The chain employs TRBV4-1 and TRBJ2-7; TRBD1 is a possible D gene (5 bases). This CDR3 has 14 residues. V was cut by 1 base and J by 2 bases, with 9 bases left in between. CDR1 MGHRA and CDR2 YSYEKL come from the germline V gene. The CDR3 DNA is TGCGCCAGCAGCCAAGGACCAGGGACCTACGAGCAGTACTTC. Translation gives CASSQGPGTYEQYF.

This clonotype came up a few times. The V call is TRBV6-6, the J call TRBJ1-2; TRBD1 matches 11 bases. The CDR3 is 18 amino acids. Per germline, CDR1 MNHNY and CDR2 SVGAGI (reference sequence). V dropped 2 bases and J dropped 5; count of bases not matched to a gene: 13. The CDR3 loop is CASSYPPGQGVGGYGYTF. The CDR3 DNA reads TGTGCCAGCAGTTACCCTCCGGGACAGGGGGTAGGAGGATATGGCTACACCTTC.

The CDR3 loop reads CASSDLQQETQYF. The CDR3 DNA sequence: TGTGCCAGCAGTGACCTACAGCAAGAGACCCAGTACTTC. The chain joins TRBV2 to TRBJ2-5; unclear D gene. The CDR3 extends over 13 amino acids. The germline CDR1 and CDR2 sequences are SNHLY and FYNNEI. V was pared by 3 bases and J by 2 bases, with 7 bases between. Full variable domain (remainder filled in from reference TRBV2 and TRBJ2-5): EPEVTQTPSHQVTQMGQEVILRCVPISNHLYFYWYRQILGQKVEFLVSFYNNEISEKSEIFDDQFSVERPDGSNFTLKIRSTKLEDSAMYFCASSDLQQETQYFGPGTRLLVL.

The chain combines TRBV24-1 with TRBJ2-1, with 7 bases lining up with TRBD1. J lost 3 bases, V lost 5 bases, and 3 bases had no gene match. Germline V gene sequence: CDR1 KGHDR, CDR2 SFDVKD. The CDR3 is 14 amino acids. The CDR3 spells CATSVGQVYNEQFF. CDR3 in DNA: TGTGCCACCAGTGTAGGACAGGTCTACAATGAGCAGTTCTTC.

The rearrangement uses TRBV7-6 and TRBJ1-6; 9 bases fit TRBD1. The CDR3 totals 17 residues. Losses at the gene ends were 1 base for V and 7 bases for J; bases not matched to a gene: 8. Germline CDR1 and CDR2: SGHVS and FNYEAQ. The CDR3 bases are TGTGCCAGCAGCTTAGGAGGTTACGGGACAGGGAATTCACCCCTCCACTTT. It yields the protein CASSLGGYGTGNSPLHF.

This clonotype has more than one count but fewer than ten. The chain uses TRBV7-2 and TRBJ1-1, with a weak D call TRBD1 (5 bases). Germline CDR1 reads SGHTA; CDR2 reads FQGNSA. V was pared by 2 bases and J by 0 bases, with 10 bases between. The CDR3 totals 15 residues. This chain's CDR3 is CASSLWGSMNTEAFF. In nucleotides, the CDR3 is TGTGCCAGCAGCTTATGGGGGAGCATGAACACTGAAGCTTTCTTT.

The DNA of the CDR3 is TGTGCCATCCTACAGGGCCTAGGAGAGACCCAGTACTTC. Protein: CAILQGLGETQYF. The chain recombines TRBV10-3 with TRBJ2-5; a possible D gene is TRBD1 (6 bases). CDR3 size: 13 residues. V was trimmed by 8 bases and J by 4 bases, leaving 14 bases between them. Per the germline V gene, CDR1 is ENHRY and CDR2 is SYGVKD.

The chain links TRBV19 to TRBJ2-2; 13 bases align to TRBD2. V was pared by 5 bases and J by 4 bases, with 4 bases of the junction left unmatched. The CDR3 is 16 residues long. Germline CDR1 LNHDA, CDR2 SQIVND (reference sequence). The CDR3 bases are TGTGCCAGTAGTGTCAGACTAGCGGGAGGCACCGGGGAGCTGTTTTTT. It specifies CASSVRLAGGTGELFF. Complete variable domain (other parts from reference TRBV19 and TRBJ2-2): DGGITQSPKYLFRKEGQNVTLSCEQNLNHDAMYWYRQDPGQGLRLIYYSQIVNDFQKGDIAEGYSVSREKKESFPLTVTSAQKNPTAFYLCASSVRLAGGTGELFFGEGSRLTVL.

This clonotype was seen more than once but under ten times. The genes are TRBV29-1 and TRBJ2-7, with 9 bases lining up with TRBD1. Trimming took 6 bases from V and 7 from J; bases not matched to a gene: 4. The CDR3 covers 11 residues. From germline, CDR1 is SQVTM and CDR2 ANQGSEA. The CDR3 is CSVGQGREQYF. The CDR3 DNA reads TGCAGCGTCGGACAGGGGCGGGAGCAGTACTTC.

This clonotype was counted a few times. The gene calls are TRBV3-1 and TRBJ2-1; the match to TRBD1 covers 9 bases. The germline gives CDR1 LGHDT, CDR2 YNNKEL (reference sequence). The CDR3 runs to 14 residues. Trimming cost V 2 bases and J 7 bases; bases outside gene matches: 3. CDR3 in amino acids: CASSQRQGGNEQFF. CDR3 coding DNA: TGTGCCAGCAGCCAAAGACAGGGGGGAAATGAGCAGTTCTTC.

This clonotype was seen a handful of times. This chain joins TRBV12-3 or TRBV12-4 and TRBJ2-7; maybe TRBD2 (6 bases). The CDR3 runs to 13 residues. The V end was cut by 5 bases, the J end by 10 bases, with 18 bases between. In nucleotides, the CDR3 is TGTGCCAGCAGTCTCCCGGGACTGAGGTATCAGTACTTC. It encodes CASSLPGLRYQYF.

This clonotype has just a few counts. The chain couples TRBV29-1 to TRBJ2-7; a possible D gene is TRBD2 (6 bases). Germline values: CDR1 SQVTM, CDR2 ANQGSEA. The CDR3 is 14 amino acids. The V gene lost 4 bases and the J gene lost 2 bases, with 15 bases spanning the gap. CDR3 amino acids: CSVAWEDPPYEQYF. CDR3 sequence (DNA): TGCAGCGTTGCGTGGGAGGACCCCCCCTACGAGCAGTACTTC.

The V call is TRBV7-9, the J call TRBJ2-1, with 14 nucleotides matching TRBD2. The ends lost 1 base at V and 2 bases at J; junction bases unmatched: 7. The CDR3 runs to 19 residues. Germline V gives CDR1 SEHNR, CDR2 FQNEAQ (reference sequence). CDR3 nucleotides: TGTGCCAGCAGCTTAGTCGGGACTAGCGGGAGTGTACCCTACAATGAGCAGTTCTTC. It codes for CASSLVGTSGSVPYNEQFF.

This clonotype showed up just a few times. The rearrangement uses TRBV7-7 and TRBJ2-7; D may correspond to TRBD1 or TRBD2 (6 bases each). Trimming took 1 base from V and 2 from J, leaving 18 bases between them. The CDR3 runs to 17 residues. CDR1 is SSHAT and CDR2 is FNYEAQ in the germline V gene (reference sequence). Written as DNA, the CDR3 is TGTGCCAGCAGCTTAGGGCCCCCGGGGGCGGTGGCCTACGAGCAGTACTTC. It yields the protein CASSLGPPGAVAYEQYF.

This clonotype showed up just a few times. The rearrangement joins TRBV7-8 to TRBJ1-5; the D gene is possibly TRBD1 (5 bases). This CDR3 contains 17 residues. Germline V gene lookup returns CDR1 SGHVS and CDR2 FQNEAQ. The V and J ends lost 1 base and 3 bases respectively, with 16 bases between them. The CDR3 coding sequence is TGTGCCAGCAGCTTAGGGCCTCGGGGGGTGGACAATCAGCCCCAGCATTTT. Protein: CASSLGPRGVDNQPQHF.

This clonotype was found a few times. The chain has TRBV12-3 or TRBV12-4 and TRBJ2-3; 7 nucleotides line up with TRBD2. This CDR3 contains 14 residues. After removal of 0 bases from V and 4 bases from J, the junction contained 1 base not matched to a gene. The CDR3 DNA sequence: TGTGCCAGCAGTTTAGCGCTAGCGGCAGATACGCAGTATTTT. Amino acids: CASSLALAADTQYF.

This clonotype showed up many times. CDR3 nucleotides: TGTGCCAGCAGTGAAGGAAACACAGATACGCAGTATTTT. Translating it yields CASSEGNTDTQYF. This chain connects TRBV2 to TRBJ2-3, with D uncertain. In germline, CDR1 is SNHLY, CDR2 FYNNEI. V lost 1 base, J lost 2 bases, and 4 bases lay in between. The CDR3 has 13 residues.

This clonotype showed up just a few times. The gene calls are TRBV20-1 and TRBJ2-3; 10 nucleotides match TRBD2. CDR3 length equals 14 residues. Per germline, CDR1 DFQATT and CDR2 SNEGSKA (reference sequence). V was pared by 3 bases and J by 2 bases, with 2 bases of the junction left unmatched. For the CDR3, the DNA is TGCAGTGCTAGCCTAGCGGGGGTCACAGATACGCAGTATTTT. Protein: CSASLAGVTDTQYF.

This clonotype was detected only a few times. The chain employs TRBV7-8 and TRBJ1-2, with TRBD1 as a possible D gene (5 bases). Germline V CDR1 and CDR2: SGHVS, FQNEAQ. V lost 5 bases and J 3 bases, leaving 10 bases between the germline ends. This CDR3 is built from 13 residues. The CDR3 loop is CASSPDSYYGYTF. The CDR3 DNA reads TGTGCCAGCAGCCCCGACAGCTACTATGGCTACACCTTC.